A selection of T cell receptor beta chains follows, all from one sample in a study of shared clonotypes between healthy human individuals. The data were produced by immunoSEQ multiplex PCR, yet TCRdb's version contains in-frame clones alone and is incomplete. Among some 2,000,000 clones listed, 95% were seen once. The sequencing input was naive CD4+ T cells sorted from blood. These receptors were collected from a man aged 18 to 29 in good health. Both conserved end residues are trimmed from each CDR3. Each record gives: V gene, CDR3 length, CDR3 protein.

>TRBV6-6|13
ASSDGGRADTEAF
>TRBV15|14
ATSRDTASGAYEQY
>TRBV30|14
AWSFGDRVNTDTQY
>TRBV13|13
ASSRPRHPTDTQY
>TRBV19|13
ASSAGTDLYNEQF
>TRBV5-1|16
ASRLDRYLPEAKNIQY
>TRBV5-5|13
ASSLGRNSGNTIY
>TRBV5-1|13
ASSPRGDGPYEQY
>TRBV18|11
ASSRTAIYEQY
>TRBV30|12
AWSVGGIVTEAF
>TRBV28|11
ASSPAGGNEQF
>TRBV9|13
ASSVGQVGTGELF
>TRBV2|9
ATRQGTVLT
>TRBV5-4|11
ASSEGGVNIQY
>TRBV20-1|9
SASNTAEAF
>TRBV5-1|16
ASRRGTVSIVRSNEQF
>TRBV30|13
AWTQPQGVNSPLH
>TRBV6-1|12
ASSEAPGRDEQY
>TRBV11-2|15
ASSLDVASGKAYEQY
>TRBV27|17
ASSLQSSGAGSYNSPLH
>TRBV5-1|14
ASSFLDSGRTDTQY
>TRBV15|11
ATSREARGGYT
>TRBV5-4|12
ASSLGTGPYEQY
>TRBV30|10
AWRASKESYT
>TRBV5-1|12
ASSLRTAQETQY
>TRBV5-1|13
ASSLDSTYPETQY
>TRBV30|10
STGTGNKKQY
>TRBV12-5|13
ATKAPQGAYNEQF
>TRBV6-4|15
ASSRGGLAGDTGELF
>TRBV28|12
ASSSRGRNTEAF
>TRBV7-3|12
ASSLMGQGFGYT
>TRBV18|14
ASSPPVMGSGNTIY
>TRBV5-1|15
ASSSPLGQGEGYGYT
>TRBV5-1|12
ASSLVVSSETQY
>TRBV11-2|11
ASSLDGAGGQF
>TRBV5-6|16
ASSSMGQGVFFTGELF
>TRBV6-6|11
ASSYGTRDTQY
>TRBV9|14
ASSVSPPANTGELF
>TRBV6-1|10
ASSDGLGEQY
>TRBV27|12
ASSPRDSNYEQY
>TRBV9|14
ASSVEAVNPIYEQY
>TRBV27|13
ASSSRQAYNSPLH
>TRBV2|11
ASSDDLNNEQF
>TRBV5-4|12
ASSKGQGTDTQY
>TRBV28|11
ASSTTSAGELF
>TRBV27|11
ASSRVLREEQY
>TRBV7-2|14
ASSPPGLAGLDEQY
>TRBV7-2|13
ASSPRTRTGDEQF
>TRBV18|12
ASSTTGENSPLH